The sequence of this TCR beta chain was determined in a study of shared T cell receptors in the human thymus. There are 16 residues in the CDR3. The germline V gene encodes CDR1 LNHNV and CDR2 YYDKDF (reference sequence). With 0 bases clipped from V and 4 bases from J, the junction kept 6 bases outside the gene matches. Profiled with immunoSEQ multiplex PCR; TCRdb holds only in-frame clones, not every one. The sample contains tens of thousands of clones, 90% to 95% of which appear only once. Sequenced input: thymocytes. The sequence came from a human donor. The chain employs TRBV15 and TRBJ2-5; 9 positions agree with TRBD2. CDR3 coding DNA: TGTGCCACCAGCAGAGAGGGTTTAGCGGGGGCAGAGACCCAGTACTTC. Translation: CATSREGLAGAETQYF.